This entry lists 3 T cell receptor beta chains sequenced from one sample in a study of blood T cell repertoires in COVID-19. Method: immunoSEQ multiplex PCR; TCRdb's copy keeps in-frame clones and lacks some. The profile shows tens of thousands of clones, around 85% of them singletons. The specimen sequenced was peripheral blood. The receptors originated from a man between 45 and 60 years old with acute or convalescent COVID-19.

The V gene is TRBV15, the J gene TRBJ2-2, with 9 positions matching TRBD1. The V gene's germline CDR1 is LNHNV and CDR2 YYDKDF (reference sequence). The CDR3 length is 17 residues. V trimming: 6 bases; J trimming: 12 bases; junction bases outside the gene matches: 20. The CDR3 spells CATSITPGQGGLAKLFF. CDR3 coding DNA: TGTGCCACCAGTATAACCCCGGGACAGGGAGGTTTAGCGAAGCTGTTTTTT.

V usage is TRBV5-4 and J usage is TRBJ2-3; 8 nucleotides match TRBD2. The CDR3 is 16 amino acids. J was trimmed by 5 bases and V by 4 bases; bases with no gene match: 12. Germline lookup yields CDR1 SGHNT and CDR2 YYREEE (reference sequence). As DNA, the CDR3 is TGTGCCAGCAGCCGGGGGGTCGGGGGGGCCGGAGATACGCAGTATTTT. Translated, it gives CASSRGVGGAGDTQYF. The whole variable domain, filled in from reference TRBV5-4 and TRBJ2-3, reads ETGVTQSPTHLIKTRGQQVTLRCSSQSGHNTVSWYQQALGQGPQFIFQYYREEENGRGNFPPRFSGLQFPNYSSELNVNALELDDSALYLCASSRGVGGAGDTQYFGPGTRLTVL.

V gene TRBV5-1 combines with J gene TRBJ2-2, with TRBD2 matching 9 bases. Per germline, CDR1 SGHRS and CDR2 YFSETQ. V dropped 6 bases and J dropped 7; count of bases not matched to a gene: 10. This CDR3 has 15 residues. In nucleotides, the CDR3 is TGCGCCAGCATGGATATGCGGGGGGGCCACGGGGAGCTGTTTTTT. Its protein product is CASMDMRGGHGELFF.